The 3 T cell receptor beta chains below were found in one sample sequenced in a study of CD8 T cells in Susac syndrome. Random hexamers were used to reverse transcribe an amount of about 0.45 to 1 ug RNA. TCRdb analysed the immunoSEQ multiplex PCR reads with MiXCR anew, one entry per CDR3 protein. Seen here are over 80,000 distinct CDR3 sequences, approximately 95% observed once, and the top ten hold under 1%. Sequenced sample: CD8+ T cells from PBMCs. Source of these receptors: a human donor with Susac syndrome.

This chain uses TRBV15 with TRBJ2-5, with 9 bases lining up with TRBD1. Trimming cost V 5 bases and J 2 bases; bases outside gene matches: 12. This CDR3 is 17 amino acids long. Germline V gives CDR1 LNHNV, CDR2 YYDKDF (reference sequence). CDR3 protein: CATSVYRDRAAQETQYF. CDR3 DNA: TGTGCCACCAGCGTCTACCGGGACAGGGCCGCTCAAGAGACCCAGTACTTC.

The chain uses TRBV12-3 or TRBV12-4 and TRBJ2-3; unclear D gene. The ends were cut back, 7 bases at V and 0 bases at J, with 14 bases in the middle. The CDR3 totals 15 residues. This chain's CDR3 is CASTLSRDSTDTQYF. Here the CDR3 DNA reads TGTGCCAGCACCCTAAGTCGAGACAGCACAGATACGCAGTATTTT.

The chain links TRBV7-8 to TRBJ2-2; 14 bases line up with TRBD2. With V trimmed by 3 bases and J by 1 base, 4 bases remained unmatched. Germline V lookup: CDR1 SGHVS, CDR2 FQNEAQ. The CDR3 totals 18 residues. The CDR3 protein is CASSLTSGGAWNTGELFF. The CDR3 DNA reads as TGTGCCAGCAGCTTGACTAGCGGGGGGGCTTGGAACACCGGGGAGCTGTTTTTT.